These 25 T cell receptor beta chains were all obtained from the same sample, sequenced in a study of cytomegalovirus exposure and HLA in healthy donors. Clones were sequenced by immunoSEQ multiplex PCR, and TCRdb holds only the in-frame ones, with some missing. This sample has 150,000 to 250,000 clones, with 65% to 90% found just once. What was sequenced was PBMCs. The receptors here all came from a woman aged 30 to 39 in good health and CMV-seropositive.

The chain combines TRBV19 with TRBJ2-1; no definite D call. The germline V and J ends were trimmed by 5 bases and 4 bases, with 12 bases remaining between them. CDR1 LNHDA and CDR2 SQIVND come from the germline V gene (reference sequence). This CDR3 is 14 amino acids long. CDR3 nucleotides: TGTGCCAGTAGTTCCCGACTCAGATACAATGAGCAGTTCTTC. This encodes CASSSRLRYNEQFF.

The CDR3 sequence: CATSRAGITDTQYF. DNA of the CDR3: TGTGCCACCAGCAGAGCGGGTATCACAGATACGCAGTATTTT. The J gene is TRBJ2-3, the V gene TRBV15; unclear D gene. The V end was cut by 1 base, the J end by 2 bases, with 7 bases between. The V gene's germline CDR1 is LNHNV and CDR2 YYDKDF (reference sequence). The CDR3 is 14 amino acids.

The CDR3 sequence: CASSESLQGYEQYF. The CDR3, as DNA: TGCGCCAGCAGTGAGTCATTACAGGGCTACGAGCAGTACTTC. The rearrangement links TRBV10-2 to TRBJ2-7; possible D gene TRBD1, 6 bases. The CDR3 is 14 amino acids. V lost 0 bases, J lost 3 bases, and 9 bases lay in between. In germline, CDR1 is WSHSY, CDR2 SAAADI.

The chain couples TRBV18 to TRBJ2-7; 7 positions match TRBD1. The CDR3 is 19 residues long. Germline V gene data show CDR1 as KGHSH and CDR2 as LQKENI. V trimming: 4 bases; J trimming: 3 bases; junction bases outside the gene matches: 21. The CDR3 bases are TGTGCCAGCTCACAGAGAGCCGGGACAACGGGACAGAGGCTCTACGAGCAGTACTTC. Protein product: CASSQRAGTTGQRLYEQYF.

This clone appeared once. The chain employs TRBV5-1 and TRBJ2-1; TRBD2 aligns across 13 bases. V trimming: 3 bases; J trimming: 3 bases; junction bases outside the gene matches: 9. CDR1 SGHRS and CDR2 YFSETQ come from the germline V gene. CDR3 size: 18 residues. In DNA, the CDR3 is TGCGCCAGCAGCTGGACCGGGACTAGCGGGGCAGACTACAATGAGCAGTTCTTC. Encoded protein: CASSWTGTSGADYNEQFF.

The chain combines TRBV6-5 with TRBJ2-7; 13 bases are a match to TRBD2. V shed 2 bases and J 7 bases; nucleotides not matched to a gene: 8. The CDR3 spans 16 residues. Germline CDR1 is MNHEY and CDR2 is SVGAGI. The CDR3 DNA reads as TGTGCCAGCAGTTACGAAGGACTAGCGGGAGCTCGGGAGCAGTACTTC. Residues: CASSYEGLAGAREQYF.

The chain employs TRBV29-1 and TRBJ2-7; the match to TRBD2 covers 13 bases. V lost 6 bases, J lost 2 bases, and 4 bases stayed unmatched. CDR3 size: 14 residues. The V gene's germline CDR1 is SQVTM and CDR2 ANQGSEA. CDR3 nucleotide sequence: TGCAGCGTCGAGACTAGCGGGAGGCCCTACGAGCAGTACTTC. It is translated as CSVETSGRPYEQYF.

The chain joins TRBV9 to TRBJ2-4, with 7 nucleotides matching TRBD1. V shed 4 bases and J 9 bases; nucleotides not matched to a gene: 13. The CDR3 is 15 residues long. CDR1 is SGDLS, CDR2 YYNGEE, per germline. The CDR3 loop reads CASSPIQTGNAIQYF. CDR3 in DNA: TGTGCCAGCAGCCCAATTCAGACAGGGAACGCCATTCAGTACTTC.

V is TRBV4-1 and J is TRBJ2-3; D gene ambiguous. Germline CDR1 reads MGHRA; CDR2 reads YSYEKL. The CDR3 runs to 14 residues. The germline V and J ends were trimmed by 0 bases and 6 bases, with 10 bases remaining between them. The CDR3 reads CASSQEATSDTQYF. For the CDR3, the DNA is TGCGCCAGCAGCCAAGAGGCGACAAGTGATACGCAGTATTTT.

This clone has a handful of counts. The V call is TRBV5-1, the J call TRBJ2-1; D is ambiguous. The CDR3 covers 12 residues. Germline V gene data show CDR1 as SGHRS and CDR2 as YFSETQ. Trimming took 0 bases from V and 5 from J, leaving 3 bases between them. CDR3 DNA: TGCGCCAGCAGCTTGGATAACAATGAGCAGTTCTTC. Translation: CASSLDNNEQFF.

This rearrangement joins TRBV5-1 to TRBJ1-2; 8 bases map to TRBD1. The CDR3 consists of 16 residues. Germline V lookup: CDR1 SGHRS, CDR2 YFSETQ. After removal of 0 bases from V and 6 bases from J, the junction contained 10 bases not matched to a gene. CDR3 coding DNA: TGCGCCAGCAGCTTGGAGGGACAGGCGTATGTCAATGGCTACACCTTC. Amino acids: CASSLEGQAYVNGYTF.

This chain uses TRBV30 with TRBJ2-1, with 8 positions matching TRBD2. The CDR3 is 14 amino acids. Germline V lookup: CDR1 GTSNPN, CDR2 SVGIG (reference sequence). Unmatched junction bases numbered 10, after V lost 5 bases and J lost 7 bases. The CDR3 sequence is CAWGLTSVRNEQFF. CDR3 nucleotide sequence: TGTGCCTGGGGCCTGACTAGCGTTAGGAATGAGCAGTTCTTC.

V and J are TRBV13 and TRBJ2-7, with D possibly TRBD2 on 6 matching bases. CDR3 length: 14 residues. The germline V gene has CDR1 PRHDT and CDR2 FYEKMQ (reference sequence). Trimming removed 5 bases from V and 3 bases from J, with 14 bases in between. The CDR3 DNA sequence: TGTGCCAGCAGCCAGCGGGTTGGGGACTACGAGCAGTACTTC. This encodes CASSQRVGDYEQYF.

V usage is TRBV6-1 and J usage is TRBJ2-7; a weak D match, TRBD1 (6 bases). Trimming took 4 bases from V and 6 from J, leaving 34 bases between them. Germline V gene lookup returns CDR1 MNHNS and CDR2 SASEGT. There are 20 residues in the CDR3. Written as DNA, the CDR3 is TGTGCCAGCAGTGGGAGCCGGGACATAAGAAAAAATCCTAGCCTCGGCGAGCAGTACTTC. It translates to CASSGSRDIRKNPSLGEQYF.

This sequence joins TRBV5-1 and TRBJ2-2; the match to TRBD1 covers 9 bases. V shed 4 bases, J shed 1 base, and the junction held 5 bases outside the gene matches. Germline CDR1 SGHRS, CDR2 YFSETQ. This CDR3 comprises 16 residues. CDR3 DNA sequence: TGCGCCAGCAGCGGCACAGGGGGCGTGAACACCGGGGAGCTGTTTTTT. Its protein is CASSGTGGVNTGELFF.

This clone has just one count. The chain couples TRBV15 to TRBJ2-7; D is perhaps TRBD2 (5 bases). The CDR3 is 17 amino acids. Trimming stripped 0 bases from V and 5 bases from J, with 20 bases between. Germline loops: CDR1 LNHNV, CDR2 YYDKDF (reference sequence). The chain's CDR3 is CATSRDVTAGFGNEQYF. CDR3 bases: TGTGCCACCAGCAGAGATGTGACTGCGGGCTTCGGGAACGAGCAGTACTTC.

The chain uses TRBV9 and TRBJ1-2; D is perhaps TRBD1 (6 bases). V lost 3 bases to trimming and J lost 10 bases, with 22 bases between them. This CDR3 is built from 15 residues. Germline V gives CDR1 SGDLS, CDR2 YYNGEE. As DNA, the CDR3 is TGTGCCAGCAGCGCCGTTTCGACAGGACTCGCACTCTACACCTTC. Protein: CASSAVSTGLALYTF. Using reference TRBV9 and TRBJ1-2 for the parts outside the CDR3, the full variable domain is DSGVTQTPKHLITATGQRVTLRCSPRSGDLSVYWYQQSLDQGLQFLIQYYNGEERAKGNILERFSAQQFPDLHSELNLSSLELGDSALYFCASSAVSTGLALYTFGSGTRLTVV.

The chain combines TRBV5-1 with TRBJ1-2, with a weak D call TRBD1 (5 bases). Trimming took 3 bases from V and 5 from J, leaving 17 bases between them. Germline loops: CDR1 SGHRS, CDR2 YFSETQ. The CDR3 loop spans 15 amino acids. DNA of the CDR3: TGCGCCAGCAGCTCCAGGACGGCGTCAGGGTATGGCTACACCTTC. It translates to CASSSRTASGYGYTF.

The chain links TRBV6-1 to TRBJ1-2; D ambiguous. This CDR3 is 12 amino acids long. V gave up 3 bases and J gave up 7 bases, with 9 bases separating them. Germline V gene lookup returns CDR1 MNHNS and CDR2 SASEGT. CDR3 in DNA: TGTGCCAGCAGTGACATGGTAGTTGGCTACACCTTC. This gives the protein CASSDMVVGYTF.

The V gene is TRBV10-3, the J gene TRBJ2-1; 10 bases agree with TRBD2. The J segment lost 0 bases and the V segment lost 6 bases, leaving 2 bases of the junction unmatched. Germline V CDR1 and CDR2: ENHRY, SYGVKD. CDR3 length: 15 amino acids. The CDR3, as DNA: TGTGCCATCAGCCCTAGCGGGGGCTCCTACAATGAGCAGTTCTTC. Protein: CAISPSGGSYNEQFF.

The V call is TRBV6-5, the J call TRBJ2-4; 7 bases are a match to TRBD2. Germline CDR1 MNHEY, CDR2 SVGAGI. V trimming: 5 bases; J trimming: 10 bases; junction bases outside the gene matches: 8. The CDR3 consists of 13 residues. CDR3 protein: CASSTTVGGIQYF. Written as DNA, the CDR3 is TGTGCCAGCAGTACAACAGTGGGGGGGATTCAGTACTTC.

V is TRBV4-1 and J is TRBJ2-7, with TRBD1 identical over 9 bases. The V segment lost 3 bases and the J segment 4 bases; nucleotides outside the gene matches: 4. Per the germline V gene, CDR1 is MGHRA and CDR2 is YSYEKL. The CDR3 covers 14 residues. Here the CDR3 reads CASSQGTGFYEQYF. The CDR3 DNA follows: TGCGCCAGCAGCCAGGGGACAGGGTTTTACGAGCAGTACTTC.

The V and J genes are TRBV2 and TRBJ2-1, with D possibly TRBD2 on 7 matching bases. V dropped 11 bases and J dropped 4 bases, with 15 bases sitting between them. This CDR3 contains 13 residues. CDR1 is SNHLY, CDR2 FYNNEI, per germline. In nucleotides, the CDR3 is TGTGCCGGTAAGCGGGACATTTACAATGAGCAGTTCTTC. This codes for CAGKRDIYNEQFF.

The gene calls are TRBV14 and TRBJ1-2, with D unresolved. Germline CDR1 and CDR2: SGHDN and FVKESK. CDR3 size: 15 residues. Deletions cut 2 bases from V and 8 bases from J, with 18 bases between. In DNA, the CDR3 is TGTGCCAGCAGCCAATACGATCCGGGGTCTAGGGGCTACACCTTC. Translating gives CASSQYDPGSRGYTF.

J is TRBJ1-1 and V is TRBV6-1; TRBD1 aligns across 7 bases. With 1 base clipped from V and 3 bases from J, the junction kept 11 bases outside the gene matches. The CDR3 has 17 amino acids. The V gene's germline CDR1 is MNHNS and CDR2 SASEGT. CDR3 DNA: TGTGCCAGCAGTGAAGGGCTGAGACAGGGAGAGTACACTGAAGCTTTCTTT. Its translation is CASSEGLRQGEYTEAFF.